This T cell receptor (beta chain) was found in a study of blood T cell repertoires in COVID-19 (dated by TCRdb to the early 2020s). Regarding the complete study: Samples covering the acute and convalescent phases of COVID-19 were provided by collaborators in the United States, Italy and Spain. The repertoires were released in a freely available public database intended as a resource for research on the immune response to SARS-CoV-2. HLA class I and class II types, where available, came from metadata supplied by the sample provider rather than from assay-based typing. The material from the prospective study consisted of cDNA or gDNA derived from T cells, B-cell-depleted T cells, or PBMCs. Subjects who had been exposed to COVID-19, were actively infected with it, or had recovered from it provided the deeply sampled blood TCRbeta repertoires that made up the dataset. A de-identified subject ID, COVID-19 status, age in years and sex were almost always included in the sample metadata. The samples were drawn from the first 160 participants of the ongoing ImmuneRACE study and from 1,254 subjects provided by 6 global collaborators.

TCRbeta CDR3 regions were amplified from genomic DNA using the immunoSEQ Assay, a bias-controlled multiplex PCR. As for the original processing: Nucleated cell counts per sample were estimated from amplification of reference gene primers within the assay. Sequence reads were collapsed and filtered to measure the absolute abundance of every unique TCRbeta CDR3 rearrangement. For each sample, productive Simpson clonality was calculated as the square root of Simpson's diversity index across productive rearrangements. In its TCRdb copy, this immuneACCESS table keeps in-frame sequences only and misses some clones. Where compared with another copy, unresolved V genes explain less than half of these, and the others have no known cause. V and J calls and clone size follow that table, whereas D and trimming were derived from the DNA. The sample contains approximately 230,000 clones, about 85% of them found a single time. Around 3% of the sample is held by the ten biggest clonotypes.

Here is what the overall study found, with its caveats: Clinical and demographic metadata were provided uncurated, with the amount varying by source and participant.

Spanning cysteine to phenylalanine, the CDR3 consists of 15 amino acids. Left in the record is the CDR3 DNA by itself, 45 bases read in frame from the first base. Via the germline V gene (reference sequence), CDR1 is LNHDA and CDR2 SQIVND. Relative to germline, V is 3 bases shorter and J is 0 bases shorter, with 9 bases between their ends. Concerning this clone: Its antigen has not been determined. No base quality information exists; no much larger clone differs at one position.

Collaborating institutions collected whole blood in K2EDTA tubes following their own protocols. For TCRbeta analysis, collaborators shipped samples in one of three forms: frozen whole blood, isolated PBMCs, or DNA extracted from either of those sample types. The chain is made from TRBV19 and TRBJ2-1, with the D segment identity uncertain. The receptor comes from a man aged 18 to 30 with active or convalescent COVID-19. What was sequenced was peripheral blood. CDR3 region: CASSMRTGSYNEQFF. The DNA sequence is TGTGCCAGTAGTATGAGAACGGGCTCCTACAATGAGCAGTTCTTC.